The 20 T cell receptor beta chains given below trace back to one sample, sequenced in a study of molecular identifiers for immune sequencing clone quantification. A single record per CDR3 protein comes from TCRdb applying MiXCR to the PCR reads. The sample lists about half a million distinct CDR3 sequences, around 21% occurring once. The sequenced material came from naive CD8+ T cells from blood, with Jurkat cell RNA spiked in. Subset defined: FACS-sorted CD8+CD4-CCR7+CD45RA+ naive T cells. The receptors were sampled from a human donor in good health. Some libraries in this study had Jurkat cell RNA spiked in.

The chain has TRBV27 and TRBJ2-5; D is perhaps TRBD1 (6 bases). The CDR3 spans 17 residues. Germline-derived CDR1 and CDR2 are MNHEY and SMNVEV (reference sequence). Trimming stripped 6 bases from V and 1 base from J, with 21 bases between. CDR3 nucleotides: TGTGCCAGCAGCTCCTACGACCCCCGGACAGCCCAAGAGACCCAGTACTTC. This gives the protein CASSSYDPRTAQETQYF.

The J gene is TRBJ2-2, the V gene TRBV11-3; TRBD2 matches 7 bases. J was trimmed by 6 bases and V by 4 bases; bases with no gene match: 5. Germline-derived CDR1 and CDR2 are SGHNT and YENEEA. The CDR3 totals 14 residues. Here the CDR3 DNA reads TGTGCCAGCAGCTCCCGACTAGCTCCCGGGGAGCTGTTTTTT. As protein: CASSSRLAPGELFF.

This clonotype has a count of ten or more. V is TRBV7-6 and J is TRBJ2-7; 9 bases align to TRBD1. With 5 bases clipped from V and 3 bases from J, the junction kept 11 bases outside the gene matches. Germline V lookup: CDR1 SGHVS, CDR2 FNYEAQ. The CDR3 runs to 16 residues. The CDR3 loop reads CASSPGTGLRGYEQYF. The CDR3 coding sequence is TGTGCCAGCAGCCCCGGGACAGGGCTAAGGGGCTACGAGCAGTACTTC.

The chain is built from TRBV13 and TRBJ2-3; TRBD2 aligns across 13 bases. Germline CDR1 reads PRHDT; CDR2 reads FYEKMQ (reference sequence). After removal of 4 bases from V and 10 bases from J, the junction contained 11 bases not matched to a gene. The CDR3 length is 16 residues. Here the CDR3 reads CASSSRTSGGAEAQYF. DNA of the CDR3: TGTGCCAGCAGCTCACGAACTAGCGGGGGGGCCGAGGCGCAGTATTTT.

Of note for this clonotype: Because it lacks the conserved phenylalanine or tryptophan at the end, this CDR3 is likely a read error. This chain joins TRBV12-3 or TRBV12-4 and TRBJ2-7; 7 nucleotides agree with TRBD2. V dropped 7 bases and J dropped 5; count of bases not matched to a gene: 8. The CDR3 loop spans 13 amino acids. CDR3 residues: CASTNSGVDEQYS. Here the CDR3 DNA reads TGTGCCAGCACGAACAGCGGGGTGGACGAGCAGTACTCC.

To note about this clonotype: This may arise from a read error, as a much more abundant clone is one base away. The chain employs TRBV28 and TRBJ1-1; 12 bases fit TRBD1. Germline assignment: CDR1 MDHEN and CDR2 SYDVKM. J was trimmed by 4 bases and V by 6 bases; bases with no gene match: 9. This CDR3 region has 16 residues. The CDR3 region is CASSPCGTGGRTEAFF. Written as DNA, the CDR3 is TGTGCCAGCAGCCCATGCGGGACAGGGGGCCGCACTGAAGCTTTCTTT.

This clonotype was picked up many times. The V gene is TRBV7-2, the J gene TRBJ2-2; tentative D call: TRBD1 (5 bases). The CDR3 is 14 residues long. V gave up 3 bases and J gave up 7 bases, with 12 bases separating them. Germline CDR1 is SGHTA and CDR2 is FQGNSA. CDR3 in DNA: TGTGCCAGCAGCTTTGGTGGGGCGGACGGGGAGCTGTTTTTT. Protein sequence: CASSFGGADGELFF. Full variable domain (outside the CDR3, taken from reference TRBV7-2 and TRBJ2-2): GAGVSQSPSNKVTEKGKDVELRCDPISGHTALYWYRQSLGQGLEFLIYFQGNSAPDKSGLPSDRFSAERTGGSVSTLTIQRTQQEDSAVYLCASSFGGADGELFFGEGSRLTVL.

A note on this clonotype: A single base separates this from a much larger clone, so it may be a read error. The chain links TRBV10-3 to TRBJ2-3; D call uncertain. Germline V CDR1 and CDR2: ENHRY, SYGVKD. CDR3 length: 12 residues. The V end lost 11 bases, the J end lost 1 base, and 10 bases lay between the germline ends. CDR3 sequence: CAPPSRTDTQYF. CDR3 coding DNA: TGTGCCCCCCCGAGCCGCACAGATACGCAGTATTTT.

This clonotype was recorded at least ten times. The chain carries TRBV12-3 or TRBV12-4 and TRBJ2-3, with D perhaps matching TRBD1 or TRBD2 (5 bases each). Trimming pared 10 bases from V and 5 bases from J, leaving 13 bases between. The CDR3 runs 12 residues. The CDR3 is CAMGRRRDTQYF. For the CDR3, the DNA is TGTGCCATGGGACGCAGGAGAGATACGCAGTATTTT.

A word on this clonotype: It may be a read error: a sequence one base away is much more abundant. The chain uses TRBV7-9 and TRBJ1-4, with TRBD1 matching 11 bases. Germline CDR1 and CDR2: SEHNR and FQNEAQ (reference sequence). There are 15 residues in the CDR3. V lost 3 bases and J lost 8; bases outside the gene matches: 5. The CDR3 loop reads CASSLPWDRGEKLFF. The CDR3 bases are TGTGCCAGCAGCTTGCCATGGGACAGGGGGGAAAAACTGTTTTTT.

In this sample, this clonotype turned up many times. This sequence joins TRBV7-2 and TRBJ2-1; maybe TRBD2 (6 bases). Germline loops: CDR1 SGHTA, CDR2 FQGNSA. Trimming left V 6 bases short and J 4 bases short, with 10 bases between. The CDR3 is 13 residues long. The CDR3 here is CASRARGYNEQFF. The CDR3 DNA reads as TGTGCCAGCAGAGCGCGGGGTTACAATGAGCAGTTCTTC.

The chain links TRBV3-1 to TRBJ2-7; D possibly corresponds to TRBD2 (5 bases). In germline, CDR1 is LGHDT, CDR2 YNNKEL (reference sequence). Trimming pared 4 bases from V and 4 bases from J, leaving 14 bases between. The CDR3 consists of 14 residues. The CDR3 nucleotides read TGTGCCAGCAGCCCCGGCTTGAGCGGTTACGAGCAGTACTTC. Translated: CASSPGLSGYEQYF.

As concerns this clonotype: One base away lies a much larger clone, so this may be a sequencing read error. Because the CDR3 is missing its conserved closing phenylalanine or tryptophan, this is likely a read error. The V call is TRBV4-3, the J call TRBJ2-3, with no clear D. This CDR3 spans 16 amino acids. V lost 0 bases to trimming and J lost 0 bases, with 10 bases between them. Germline V gene sequence: CDR1 LGHNA, CDR2 YSLEER. The CDR3 sequence: CASSQDRRTSTDTQYL. The CDR3 bases are TGCGCCAGCAGCCAAGATCGTCGAACTAGCACAGATACGCAGTATCTT.

This clonotype was observed a few times. The chain is built from TRBV3-2 and TRBJ1-6. TRBV3-2 is annotated as a pseudogene. This CDR3 spans 14 amino acids. CDR3 sequence reads: CASSLTTVDSPLHF. Written as DNA, the CDR3 is TGTGCTAGCAGTCTGACCACAGTAGATTCACCCCTCCACTTT.

The J gene is TRBJ2-2, the V gene TRBV7-3; 9 bases fit TRBD2. The CDR3 is 16 amino acids. Trimming removed 4 bases from V and 5 bases from J; junction bases left unmatched: 8. Germline V gene sequence: CDR1 SGHTA, CDR2 FQGTGA. DNA for the CDR3: TGTGCCAGCAGCTCAGGGACTAGCCGCGGGACCGGGGAGCTGTTTTTT. It translates to CASSSGTSRGTGELFF.

The chain uses TRBV12-3 or TRBV12-4 and TRBJ2-3; TRBD2 matches 9 bases. V dropped 7 bases and J dropped 2; count of bases not matched to a gene: 7. The CDR3 has 15 residues. The CDR3 protein is CASNRGGDITDTQYF. In DNA form, the CDR3 reads TGTGCCAGCAATCGCGGGGGGGATATCACAGATACGCAGTATTTT.

The V gene is TRBV23-1, the J gene TRBJ2-4, with 10 bases matching TRBD2. TRBV23-1 is an ORF, and what it does is uncertain. Trimming removed 6 bases from V and 0 bases from J; junction bases left unmatched: 26. CDR3 length: 23 amino acids. This CDR3 is CASRGQASGGLLWKGRAKNIQYF. Here the CDR3 DNA reads TGCGCCAGCAGGGGGCAGGCTAGCGGGGGACTCCTCTGGAAGGGACGAGCCAAAAACATTCAGTACTTC.

The rearrangement uses TRBV6-2 or TRBV6-3 and TRBJ2-3; TRBD2 matches at 10 bases. V was clipped by 6 bases and J by 3 bases; unmatched bases: 6. The CDR3 extends over 15 amino acids. CDR1 is MNHEY, CDR2 SVGEGT, per germline. The CDR3 DNA reads TGTGCCAGCAGCACCACTAGCGGGGCGACAGATACGCAGTATTTT. This sequence encodes CASSTTSGATDTQYF.

CDR3 coding DNA: TGTGCCAGTAGTACTACCGGGACAGGAGTTTATCGCAATCAGCCCCAGCATTTT. This translates into CASSTTGTGVYRNQPQHF. This chain connects TRBV19 to TRBJ1-5; TRBD1 aligns across 8 bases. Germline lookup yields CDR1 LNHDA and CDR2 SQIVND (reference sequence). Germline trimming cut 4 bases from V and 2 bases from J; bases unmatched to any gene: 13. This CDR3 contains 18 residues. The full variable domain, in which reference TRBV19 and TRBJ1-5 provide the parts outside the CDR3, is DGGITQSPKYLFRKEGQNVTLSCEQNLNHDAMYWYRQDPGQGLRLIYYSQIVNDFQKGDIAEGYSVSREKKESFPLTVTSAQKNPTAFYLCASSTTGTGVYRNQPQHFGDGTRLSIL.

This clonotype was observed a handful of times. J is TRBJ2-7 and V is TRBV11-3; 8 positions match TRBD2. The ends lost 5 bases at V and 5 bases at J; junction bases unmatched: 23. This CDR3 has 19 residues. Looked up from germline, CDR1 is SGHNT and CDR2 is YENEEA. CDR3: CASSIAGERERDSGHEQYF. The CDR3 DNA reads TGTGCCAGCAGCATTGCCGGGGAGCGGGAGAGAGATTCAGGGCACGAGCAGTACTTC. Based on the CDR3 plus reference TRBV11-3 and TRBJ2-7, the full variable domain is EAGVVQSPRYKIIEKKQPVAFWCNPISGHNTLYWYLQNLGQGPELLIRYENEEAVDDSQLPKDRFSAERLKGVDSTLKIQPAELGDSAVYLCASSIAGERERDSGHEQYFGPGTRLTVT.